The sequence of this TCR beta chain was determined in a study of T cell changes during pregnancy in multiple sclerosis. The data were produced by immunoSEQ multiplex PCR, yet TCRdb's version contains in-frame clones alone and is incomplete. The table records approximately 130,000 clones, approximately 96% of them present only once. Germline V gene sequence: CDR1 SGHTS, CDR2 YDEGEE. The ends lost 0 bases at V and 8 bases at J; junction bases unmatched: 7. This CDR3 contains 15 residues. In this sample, this clone turned up once. This receptor was identified in a female donor with multiple sclerosis, enrolled in a pregnancy study. The chain has TRBV5-8 and TRBJ2-1; 8 bases are shared with TRBD2. This sample comprised peripheral blood, obtained after pregnancy. The CDR3 nucleotides read TGTGCCAGCAGCTTGGGGGCGGGAGCGGGAGATGAGCAGTTCTTC. It specifies CASSLGAGAGDEQFF.